The rows below give T cell receptor beta chains drawn from one sample of a study of control samples from healthy donors and cancer patients. TCRdb keeps only in-frame clones here, not all; method: immunoSEQ multiplex PCR. This sample yields about 53,000 clones, of which about nine tenths are seen a single time; over 13% belongs to the top ten. The specimen was PBMCs. These receptors were obtained from a man aged 55 to 70 with head and neck cancer. Each CDR3 is given with its conserved first and last residue. A D gene is named only where the DNA matches it firmly. The size entry is marked missing in some rows and otherwise reads once, few, many or a size class.

d_call | j_call | clone_size | v_call | cdr3_aa | cdr3_nt
TRBD1 | TRBJ2-3 | NA | TRBV10-1 | CASSISDRGSTDTQYF | TGCGCCAGCAGTATCTCGGACAGGGGAAGCACAGATACGCAGTATTTT
TRBD2 | TRBJ2-7 | once | TRBV11-2 | CASRDLAGGLYEQYF | TGTGCCAGCAGGGACCTAGCGGGGGGCCTCTACGAGCAGTACTTC
TRBD1 | TRBJ1-2 | NA | TRBV28 | CASSWTGYGYTF | TGTGCCAGCAGTTGGACAGGGTATGGCTACACCTTC
NA | TRBJ1-1 | once | TRBV7-9 | CASSLGAGSKAFF | TGTGCCAGCAGCTTAGGGGCAGGGTCGAAAGCTTTCTTT
NA | TRBJ2-2 | NA | TRBV7-9 | CASSLFSTGELFF | TGTGCCAGCAGCTTATTCAGCACCGGGGAGCTGTTTTTT
NA | TRBJ2-7 | NA | TRBV11-2 | CASSLKGGGTGDEQYF | TGTGCCAGCAGCCTCAAAGGGGGGGGGACCGGGGACGAGCAGTACTTC
TRBD2 | TRBJ2-5 | NA | TRBV20-1 | CSASSGTTQETQYF | TGCAGTGCTAGTAGCGGGACGACCCAAGAGACCCAGTACTTC
TRBD1 | TRBJ2-3 | NA | TRBV7-2 | CASSSGQGSTDTQYF | TGTGCCAGCAGCTCGGGACAGGGGAGCACAGATACGCAGTATTTT
NA | TRBJ2-5 | NA | TRBV19 | CASSGDRRTQYF | TGTGCCAGTAGTGGGGACCGTCGGACCCAGTACTTC
NA | TRBJ2-7 | NA | TRBV11-2 | CASSLEGGTIYEQYF | TGTGCCAGCAGCTTAGAGGGGGGAACTATTTACGAGCAGTACTTC
TRBD1 | TRBJ2-7 | NA | TRBV10-3 | CAISGGQSYEQYF | TGTGCCATCAGTGGGGGACAGTCCTACGAGCAGTACTTC
NA | TRBJ1-1 | NA | TRBV7-9 | CASSLAGDPMSAFF | TGTGCCAGCAGCTTAGCTGGGGACCCCATGTCAGCTTTCTTT
NA | TRBJ1-5 | NA | TRBV18 | CAGSLGANQPQHF | TGTGCCGGCTCGCTTGGGGCCAATCAGCCCCAGCATTTT
TRBD2 | TRBJ2-7 | few | TRBV29-1 | CSVSREGYEQYF | TGCAGCGTGTCCCGGGAGGGCTACGAGCAGTACTTC
NA | TRBJ2-6 | NA | TRBV11-2 | CASSLFRGPRGANVLTF | TGTGCCAGCAGCTTGTTTCGAGGGCCGCGTGGGGCCAACGTCCTGACTTTC
TRBD1 | TRBJ2-7 | NA | TRBV5-6 | CASSSLGQDYEQYF | TGTGCCAGCAGCTCCTTGGGACAGGACTACGAGCAGTACTTC
NA | TRBJ2-6 | NA | TRBV6-5 | CACSDSLSGANVLTF | TGTGCCTGCTCGGACAGCCTCTCTGGGGCCAACGTCCTGACTTTC
TRBD1 | TRBJ2-3 | once | TRBV3-1/TRBV3-2 | CASSQGQGHFWF | TGTGCCAGCAGCCAGGGACAGGGGCATTTTTGGTTT
NA | TRBJ2-7 | NA | TRBV4-1 | CASSQEQGSEQYF | TGCGCCAGCAGCCAGGAACAGGGTTCCGAGCAGTACTTC
TRBD1 | TRBJ1-1 | NA | TRBV7-9 | CASSYGTGTVNTEAFF | TGTGCCAGCAGCTACGGAACCGGGACAGTGAACACTGAAGCTTTCTTT
NA | TRBJ1-3 | NA | TRBV6-6 | CASSYGEDTIYF | TGTGCCAGCAGTTACGGCGAGGACACCATATATTTT
NA | TRBJ2-1 | NA | TRBV27 | CASSLSRGPHYNEQFF | TGTGCCAGCAGTTTATCGAGGGGACCCCACTACAATGAGCAGTTCTTC
NA | TRBJ1-6 | NA | TRBV7-2 | CASSLAGGRGSSSPLHF | TGTGCCAGCAGCTTAGCCGGGGGGCGCGGGTCGAGTTCACCCCTCCACTTT
TRBD2 | TRBJ2-3 | NA | TRBV7-2 | CASSAGLASTDTQYF | TGTGCCAGCAGCGCGGGACTAGCTAGCACAGATACGCAGTATTTT
TRBD2 | TRBJ2-5 | NA | TRBV11-2 | CASSLLGGSTETQYF | TGTGCCAGCAGCTTATTGGGCGGGAGCACCGAGACCCAGTACTTC
NA | TRBJ2-7 | NA | TRBV3-1/TRBV3-2 | CASSQDRGAVQYF | TGTGCCAGCAGCCAAGATCGGGGCGCGGTCCAGTACTTC
NA | TRBJ1-1 | NA | TRBV4-3 | CASSQDLMMTEAFF | TGCGCCAGCAGCCAAGATCTTATGATGACTGAAGCTTTCTTT
TRBD1 | TRBJ1-2 | NA | TRBV6-2/TRBV6-3 | CASSSRTGQGYTF | TGTGCCAGCAGTTCGCGGACAGGGCAGGGCTACACCTTC
TRBD2 | TRBJ2-2 | NA | TRBV27 | CASSFAGEPGTGELFF | TGTGCCAGCAGTTTTGCGGGGGAGCCGGGCACCGGGGAGCTGTTTTTT
NA | TRBJ2-2 | NA | TRBV20-1 | CSARVPGELFF | TGCAGTGCTCGCGTTCCCGGGGAGCTGTTTTTT
NA | TRBJ2-3 | NA | TRBV5-8 | CASSLDRGSTDTQYF | TGTGCCAGCAGCTTGGATCGGGGATCCACAGATACGCAGTATTTT
NA | TRBJ1-1 | NA | TRBV7-9 | CASSFVNTEAFF | TGTGCCAGCAGCTTCGTGAACACTGAAGCTTTCTTT
TRBD1 | TRBJ2-2 | NA | TRBV4-2 | CASSQDQGLPATGGNGELFF | TGTGCCAGCAGCCAAGATCAAGGACTACCTGCGACAGGGGGTAACGGGGAGCTGTTTTTT
NA | TRBJ2-3 | NA | TRBV6-5 | CASSSNSDTQYF | TGTGCCAGTAGTTCGAACTCAGATACGCAGTATTTT
NA | TRBJ1-6 | NA | TRBV2 | CASSERGSGNSPLHF | TGTGCCAGCAGTGAGAGGGGGTCAGGGAATTCACCCCTCCACTTT
TRBD1 | TRBJ1-6 | NA | TRBV4-2 | CASSQVLGQGENSPLHF | TGTGCCAGCAGCCAAGTTCTCGGACAGGGAGAGAATTCACCCCTCCACTTT
TRBD1 | TRBJ1-5 | NA | TRBV9 | CASSGDRGLNQPQHF | TGTGCCAGCAGTGGGGACAGGGGGCTCAATCAGCCCCAGCATTTT
NA | TRBJ1-2 | NA | TRBV2 | CASSEGADYGYTF | TGTGCCAGCAGTGAGGGGGCTGACTATGGCTACACCTTC
NA | TRBJ1-2 | NA | TRBV19 | CASSRNRAWDGYTF | TGTGCCAGTAGTAGGAACAGGGCGTGGGATGGCTACACCTTC
TRBD2 | TRBJ2-7 | NA | TRBV3-1/TRBV3-2 | CASSRNRRGLIYELYF | TGTGCCAGCAGCCGAAACCGGAGGGGACTAATCTATGAGCTGTACTTC
NA | TRBJ2-7 | NA | TRBV6-5 | CASSLVGASSSYEQYF | TGTGCCAGCAGTTTAGTCGGCGCCTCCTCCTCCTACGAGCAGTACTTC
NA | TRBJ2-5 | NA | TRBV5-6 | CASSLNNEQTQYF | TGTGCCAGCAGCTTGAATAACGAACAGACCCAGTACTTC
TRBD2 | TRBJ2-1 | NA | TRBV7-2 | CASSLGGGGAYNEQFF | TGTGCCAGCAGCTTAGGCGGCGGGGGGGCCTACAATGAGCAGTTCTTC
TRBD1 | TRBJ2-7 | NA | TRBV5-1 | CASSLEPRGPDEQYF | TGCGCCAGCAGCTTGGAACCCAGGGGGCCCGACGAGCAGTACTTC
NA | TRBJ1-5 | NA | TRBV28 | CAEGVLGQPQHF | TGTGCAGAAGGGGTTTTGGGTCAGCCCCAGCATTTT
TRBD1 | TRBJ1-2 | NA | TRBV7-2 | CASSLVSGGADGYTF | TGTGCCAGCAGCTTAGTGTCAGGGGGCGCGGATGGCTACACCTTC
NA | TRBJ1-3 | NA | TRBV7-9 | CASGGEASGNTIYF | TGTGCCAGCGGGGGAGAAGCCTCTGGAAACACCATATATTTT
NA | TRBJ1-1 | NA | TRBV28 | CATRLGGRAFF | TGTGCCACCCGCCTCGGCGGGCGAGCTTTCTTT
NA | TRBJ2-3 | NA | TRBV3-1/TRBV3-2 | CASSQGAQKAGDTQYF | TGTGCCAGCAGCCAAGGAGCACAGAAAGCCGGAGATACGCAGTATTTT
NA | TRBJ1-5 | few | TRBV5-6 | CASSYGRGLGSNQPQHF | TGTGCCAGCAGCTATGGCAGGGGCCTGGGGAGCAATCAGCCCCAGCATTTT
TRBD1 | TRBJ2-2 | NA | TRBV19 | CASSSRQGAVYSTGELFF | TGTGCCAGTAGTTCGCGGCAGGGGGCAGTTTATAGCACCGGGGAGCTGTTTTTT
TRBD2 | TRBJ2-1 | NA | TRBV4-2 | CASSQEPLAGGSSYNEQFF | TGTGCCAGCAGCCAAGAGCCTCTAGCGGGGGGGAGCTCCTACAATGAGCAGTTCTTC
TRBD2 | TRBJ2-1 | few | TRBV6-2/TRBV6-3 | CASSSGLAGVSNEQFF | TGTGCCAGCAGTTCAGGACTAGCGGGAGTCTCCAATGAGCAGTTCTTC
NA | TRBJ2-2 | NA | TRBV3-1/TRBV3-2 | CASSQDGRSRFSGELFF | TGTGCCAGCAGCCAAGATGGGAGGTCACGGTTCTCCGGGGAGCTGTTTTTT
TRBD1 | TRBJ1-5 | NA | TRBV19 | CASGGQGPSGGWQPQHF | TGTGCCAGTGGGGGACAGGGGCCGTCCGGGGGTTGGCAGCCCCAGCATTTT